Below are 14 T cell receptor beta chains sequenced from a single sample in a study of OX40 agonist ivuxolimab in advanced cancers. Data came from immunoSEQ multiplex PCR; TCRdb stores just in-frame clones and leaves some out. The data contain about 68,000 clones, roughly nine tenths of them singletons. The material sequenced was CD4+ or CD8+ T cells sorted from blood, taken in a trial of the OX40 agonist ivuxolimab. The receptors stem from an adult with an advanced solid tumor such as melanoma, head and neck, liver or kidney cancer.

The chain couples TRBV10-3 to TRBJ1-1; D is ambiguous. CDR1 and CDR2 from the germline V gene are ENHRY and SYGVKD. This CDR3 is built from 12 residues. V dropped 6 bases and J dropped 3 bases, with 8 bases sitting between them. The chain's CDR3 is CAISEGYTEAFF. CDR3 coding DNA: TGTGCCATCAGCGAGGGTTACACTGAAGCTTTCTTT.

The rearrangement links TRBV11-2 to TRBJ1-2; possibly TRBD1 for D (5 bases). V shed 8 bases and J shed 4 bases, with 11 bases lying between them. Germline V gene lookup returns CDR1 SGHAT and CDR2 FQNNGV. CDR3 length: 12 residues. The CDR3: CASEGPSYGYTF. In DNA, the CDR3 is TGTGCCAGCGAGGGGCCTAGCTATGGCTACACCTTC.

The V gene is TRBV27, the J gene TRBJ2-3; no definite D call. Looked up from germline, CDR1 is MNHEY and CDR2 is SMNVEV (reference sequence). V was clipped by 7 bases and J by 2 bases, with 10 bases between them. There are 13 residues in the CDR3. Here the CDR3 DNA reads TGTGCCAGCACCCAACGGGTCACAGATACGCAGTATTTT. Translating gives CASTQRVTDTQYF.

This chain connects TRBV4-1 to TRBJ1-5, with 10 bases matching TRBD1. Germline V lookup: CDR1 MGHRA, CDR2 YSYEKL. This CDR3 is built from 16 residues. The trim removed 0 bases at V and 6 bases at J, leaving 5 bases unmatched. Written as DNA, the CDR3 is TGCGCCAGCAGCCAAGAGGGACAGGGGCGAGGTCAGCCCCAGCATTTT. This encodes CASSQEGQGRGQPQHF.

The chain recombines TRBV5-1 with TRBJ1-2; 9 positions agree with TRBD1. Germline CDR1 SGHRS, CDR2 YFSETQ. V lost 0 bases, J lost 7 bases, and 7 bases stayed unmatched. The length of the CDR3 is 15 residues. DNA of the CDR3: TGCGCCAGCAGCTTGGTACCGGGACAGGGCGGTGGCTACACCTTC. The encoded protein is CASSLVPGQGGGYTF. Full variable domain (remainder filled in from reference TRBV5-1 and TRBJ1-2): KAGVTQTPRYLIKTRGQQVTLSCSPISGHRSVSWYQQTPGQGLQFLFEYFSETQRNKGNFPGRFSGRQFSNSRSEMNVSTLELGDSALYLCASSLVPGQGGGYTFGSGTRLTVV.

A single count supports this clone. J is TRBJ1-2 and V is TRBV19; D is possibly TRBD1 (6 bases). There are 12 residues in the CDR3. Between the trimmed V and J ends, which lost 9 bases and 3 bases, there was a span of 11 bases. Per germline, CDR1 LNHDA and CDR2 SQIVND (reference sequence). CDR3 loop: CASTGQYYGYTF. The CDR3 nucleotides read TGTGCCAGCACAGGGCAGTACTATGGCTACACCTTC.

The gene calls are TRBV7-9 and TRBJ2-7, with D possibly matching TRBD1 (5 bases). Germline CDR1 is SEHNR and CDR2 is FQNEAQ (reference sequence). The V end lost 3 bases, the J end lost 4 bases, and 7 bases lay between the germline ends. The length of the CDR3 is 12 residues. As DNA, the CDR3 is TGTGCCAGCAGCTTCCAGGGTTACGAGCAGTACTTC. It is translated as CASSFQGYEQYF.

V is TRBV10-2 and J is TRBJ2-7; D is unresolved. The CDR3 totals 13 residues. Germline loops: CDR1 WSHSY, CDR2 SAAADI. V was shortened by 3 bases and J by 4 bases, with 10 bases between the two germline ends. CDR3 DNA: TGCGCCAGCAGTGACGCCGCCACATACGAGCAGTACTTC. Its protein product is CASSDAATYEQYF.

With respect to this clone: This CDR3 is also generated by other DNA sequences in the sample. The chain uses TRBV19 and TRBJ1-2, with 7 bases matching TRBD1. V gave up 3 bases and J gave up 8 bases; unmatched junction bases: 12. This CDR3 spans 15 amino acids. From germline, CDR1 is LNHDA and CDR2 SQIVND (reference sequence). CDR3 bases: TGTGCCAGTAGTATCGGGGTCAGGGGGGCTGTCGGCTACACCTTC. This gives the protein CASSIGVRGAVGYTF.

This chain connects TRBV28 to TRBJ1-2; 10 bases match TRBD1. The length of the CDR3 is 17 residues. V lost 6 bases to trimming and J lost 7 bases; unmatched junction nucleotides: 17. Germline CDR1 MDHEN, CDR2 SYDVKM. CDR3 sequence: CASRTRKGQGSRSGYTF. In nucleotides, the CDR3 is TGTGCCAGCAGAACCCGGAAGGGACAGGGGAGCCGGAGTGGCTACACCTTC.

CDR3: CASSVEFLYGYTF. The CDR3 DNA reads as TGTGCCAGCAGTGTTGAATTCCTCTATGGCTACACCTTC. The rearrangement joins TRBV25-1 to TRBJ1-2; D is uncertain. The V end lost 4 bases, the J end lost 4 bases, and 10 bases lay between the germline ends. The CDR3 is 13 amino acids. From germline, CDR1 is MGHDK and CDR2 SYGVNS.

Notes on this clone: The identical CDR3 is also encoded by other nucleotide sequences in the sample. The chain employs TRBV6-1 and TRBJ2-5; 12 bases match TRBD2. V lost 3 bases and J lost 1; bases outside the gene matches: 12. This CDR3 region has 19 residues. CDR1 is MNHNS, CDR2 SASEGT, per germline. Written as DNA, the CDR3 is TGTGCCAGCAGTGAGGCGACTAGCGGGAGATCGGGTGGCCAAGAGACCCAGTACTTC. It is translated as CASSEATSGRSGGQETQYF.

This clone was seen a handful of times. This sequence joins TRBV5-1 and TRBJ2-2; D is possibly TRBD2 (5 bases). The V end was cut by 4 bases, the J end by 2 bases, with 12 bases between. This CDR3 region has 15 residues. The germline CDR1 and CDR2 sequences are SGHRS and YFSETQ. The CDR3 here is CASSIRTGNTGELFF. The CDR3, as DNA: TGCGCCAGCAGCATACGGACTGGTAACACCGGGGAGCTGTTTTTT.

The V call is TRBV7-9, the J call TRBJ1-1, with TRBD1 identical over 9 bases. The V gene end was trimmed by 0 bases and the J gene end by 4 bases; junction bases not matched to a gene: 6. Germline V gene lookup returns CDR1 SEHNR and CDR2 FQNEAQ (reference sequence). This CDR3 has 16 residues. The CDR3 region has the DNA TGTGCCAGCAGCTTAGCCACCCCGACAGGGGGCACTGAAGCTTTCTTT. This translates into CASSLATPTGGTEAFF.